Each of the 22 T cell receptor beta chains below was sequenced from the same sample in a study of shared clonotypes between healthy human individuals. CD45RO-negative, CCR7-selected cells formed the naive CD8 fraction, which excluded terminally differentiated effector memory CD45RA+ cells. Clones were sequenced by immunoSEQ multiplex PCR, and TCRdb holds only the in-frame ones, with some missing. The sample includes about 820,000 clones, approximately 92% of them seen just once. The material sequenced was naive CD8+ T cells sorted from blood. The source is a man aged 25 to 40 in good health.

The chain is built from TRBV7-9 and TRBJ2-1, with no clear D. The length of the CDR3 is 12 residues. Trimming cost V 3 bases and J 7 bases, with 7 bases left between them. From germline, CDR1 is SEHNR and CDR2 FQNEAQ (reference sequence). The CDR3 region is CASSLTVNEQFF. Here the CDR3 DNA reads TGTGCCAGCAGCTTGACGGTAAATGAGCAGTTCTTC.

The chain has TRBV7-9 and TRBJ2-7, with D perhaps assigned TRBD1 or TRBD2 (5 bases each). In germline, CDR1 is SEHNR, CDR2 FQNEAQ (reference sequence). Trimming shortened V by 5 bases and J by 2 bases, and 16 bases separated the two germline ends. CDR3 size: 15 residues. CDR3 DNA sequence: TGTGCCAGCAGCGCCCCCGGGGCAGCCACCTACGAGCAGTACTTC. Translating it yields CASSAPGAATYEQYF.

The CDR3 sequence: CASSYKSAYEQYF. CDR3 in DNA: TGTGCCAGCAGTTATAAGTCAGCCTACGAGCAGTACTTC. The V call is TRBV27, the J call TRBJ2-7; no definite D call. This CDR3 has 13 residues. V was cut by 4 bases and J by 2 bases, with 9 bases left in between. Germline values: CDR1 MNHEY, CDR2 SMNVEV (reference sequence).

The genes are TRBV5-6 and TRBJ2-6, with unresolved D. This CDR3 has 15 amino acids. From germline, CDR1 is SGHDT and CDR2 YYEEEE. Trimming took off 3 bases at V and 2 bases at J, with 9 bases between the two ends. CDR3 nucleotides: TGTGCCAGCAGCTCCATCCCGCCTGGGGCCAACGTCCTGACTTTC. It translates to CASSSIPPGANVLTF.

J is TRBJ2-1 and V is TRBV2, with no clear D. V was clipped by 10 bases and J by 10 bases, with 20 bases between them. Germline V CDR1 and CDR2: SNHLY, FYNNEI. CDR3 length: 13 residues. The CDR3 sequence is CAITASESAEQFF. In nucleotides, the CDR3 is TGTGCCATCACAGCTTCCGAGTCCGCAGAGCAGTTCTTC.

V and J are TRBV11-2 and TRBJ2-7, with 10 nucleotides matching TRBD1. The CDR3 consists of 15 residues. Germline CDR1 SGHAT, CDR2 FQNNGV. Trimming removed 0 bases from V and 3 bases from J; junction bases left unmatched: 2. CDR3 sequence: CASSLDGTGVYEQYF. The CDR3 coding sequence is TGTGCCAGCAGCTTAGATGGGACAGGGGTCTACGAGCAGTACTTC.

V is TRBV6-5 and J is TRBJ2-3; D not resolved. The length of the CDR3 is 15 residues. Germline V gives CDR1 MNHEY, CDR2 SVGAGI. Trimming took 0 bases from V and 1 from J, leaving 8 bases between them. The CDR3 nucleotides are TGTGCCAGCAGTTACTCGATAACCGGCACAGATACGCAGTATTTT. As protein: CASSYSITGTDTQYF.

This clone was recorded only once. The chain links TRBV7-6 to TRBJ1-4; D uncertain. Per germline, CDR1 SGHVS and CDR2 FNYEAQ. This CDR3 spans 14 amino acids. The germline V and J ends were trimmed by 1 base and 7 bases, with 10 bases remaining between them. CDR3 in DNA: TGTGCCAGCAGCTTAGGGATCGGTAGTGAAAAACTGTTTTTT. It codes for CASSLGIGSEKLFF.

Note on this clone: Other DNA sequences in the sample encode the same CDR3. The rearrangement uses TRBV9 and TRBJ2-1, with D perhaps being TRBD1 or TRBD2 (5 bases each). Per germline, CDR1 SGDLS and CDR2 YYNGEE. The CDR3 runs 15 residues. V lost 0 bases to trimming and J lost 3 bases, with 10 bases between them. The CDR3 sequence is CASSVEGTSYNEQFF. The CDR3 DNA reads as TGTGCCAGCAGCGTAGAAGGGACCAGCTACAATGAGCAGTTCTTC.

CDR3 sequence: CASSQLEGDPTGANVLTF. DNA for the CDR3: TGTGCCAGCAGCCAACTGGAGGGAGACCCTACTGGGGCCAACGTCCTGACTTTC. The J gene is TRBJ2-6, the V gene TRBV4-2; TRBD2 is a possible D gene (6 bases). There are 18 residues in the CDR3. CDR1 and CDR2 (germline): LGHNA, YNFKEQ. V was shortened by 2 bases and J by 2 bases, with 16 bases between the two germline ends.

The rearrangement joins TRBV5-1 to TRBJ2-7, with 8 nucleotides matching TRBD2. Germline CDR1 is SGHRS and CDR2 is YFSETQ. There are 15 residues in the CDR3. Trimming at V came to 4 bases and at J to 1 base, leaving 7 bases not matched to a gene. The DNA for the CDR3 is TGCGCCAGCAGCACCGCGGGACTAGAGTCCTACGAGCAGTACTTC. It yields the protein CASSTAGLESYEQYF.

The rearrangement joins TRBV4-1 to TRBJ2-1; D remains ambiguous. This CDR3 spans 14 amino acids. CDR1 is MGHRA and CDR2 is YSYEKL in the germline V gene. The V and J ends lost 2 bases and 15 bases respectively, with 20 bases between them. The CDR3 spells CASSQLLLPAPGFF. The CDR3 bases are TGCGCCAGCAGCCAACTCTTACTCCCCGCGCCGGGGTTCTTC.

CDR3 nucleotide sequence: TGTGCCAGCAGCTTAGTATCGCCAGGTGACACCGGGGAGCTGTTTTTT. Encoded protein: CASSLVSPGDTGELFF. This chain links TRBV7-9 with TRBJ2-2; no definite D call. Germline V CDR1 and CDR2: SEHNR, FQNEAQ (reference sequence). The CDR3 has 16 residues. V was shortened by 1 base and J by 3 bases, with 12 bases between the two germline ends.

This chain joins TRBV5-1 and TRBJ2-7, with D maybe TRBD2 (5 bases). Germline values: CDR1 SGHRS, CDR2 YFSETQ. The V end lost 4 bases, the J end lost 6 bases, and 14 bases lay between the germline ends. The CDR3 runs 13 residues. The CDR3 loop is CASSPTSSLEQYF. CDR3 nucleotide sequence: TGCGCCAGCAGCCCTACTAGTAGCCTCGAGCAGTACTTC.

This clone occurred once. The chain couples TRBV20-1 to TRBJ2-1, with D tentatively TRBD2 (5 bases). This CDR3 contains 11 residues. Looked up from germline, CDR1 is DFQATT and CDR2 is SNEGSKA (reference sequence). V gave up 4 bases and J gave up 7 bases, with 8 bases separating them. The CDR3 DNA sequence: TGCAGTGCTATAGCGACAAATGAGCAGTTCTTC. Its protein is CSAIATNEQFF.

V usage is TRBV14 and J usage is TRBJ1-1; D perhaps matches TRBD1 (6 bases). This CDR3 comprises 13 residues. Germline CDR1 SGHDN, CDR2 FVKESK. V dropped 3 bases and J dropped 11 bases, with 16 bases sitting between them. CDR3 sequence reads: CASSQENRVEAFF. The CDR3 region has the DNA TGTGCCAGCAGCCAGGAGAACAGGGTGGAGGCTTTCTTT.

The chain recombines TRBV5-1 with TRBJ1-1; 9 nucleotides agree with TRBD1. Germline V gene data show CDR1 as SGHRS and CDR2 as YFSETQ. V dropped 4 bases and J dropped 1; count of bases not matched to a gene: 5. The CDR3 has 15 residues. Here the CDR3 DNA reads TGCGCCAGCAGCCCCGGGACAGGGCAGAACACTGAAGCTTTCTTT. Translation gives CASSPGTGQNTEAFF.

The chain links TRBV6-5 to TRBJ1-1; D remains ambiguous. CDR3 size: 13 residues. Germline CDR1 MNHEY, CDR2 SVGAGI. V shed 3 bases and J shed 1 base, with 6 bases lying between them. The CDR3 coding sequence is TGTGCCAGCAGTTATAAGGAGAACACTGAAGCTTTCTTT. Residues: CASSYKENTEAFF.

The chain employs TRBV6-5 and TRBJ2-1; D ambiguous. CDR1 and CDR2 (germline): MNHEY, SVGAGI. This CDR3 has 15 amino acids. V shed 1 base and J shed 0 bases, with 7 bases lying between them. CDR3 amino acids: CASSYLLSSYNEQFF. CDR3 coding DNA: TGTGCCAGCAGTTACTTGCTGAGCTCCTACAATGAGCAGTTCTTC.

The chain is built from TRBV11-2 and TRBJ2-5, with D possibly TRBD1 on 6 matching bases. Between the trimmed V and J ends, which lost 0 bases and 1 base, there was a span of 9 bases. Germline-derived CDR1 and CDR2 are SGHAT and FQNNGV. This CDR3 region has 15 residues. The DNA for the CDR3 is TGTGCCAGCAGCTTAGATCCACAGGGCCAAGAGACCCAGTACTTC. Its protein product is CASSLDPQGQETQYF.

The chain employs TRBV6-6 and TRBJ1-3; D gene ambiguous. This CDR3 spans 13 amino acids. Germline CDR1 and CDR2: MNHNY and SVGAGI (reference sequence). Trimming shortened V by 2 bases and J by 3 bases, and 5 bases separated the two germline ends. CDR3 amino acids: CASSYGFGNTIYF. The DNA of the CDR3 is TGTGCCAGCAGTTACGGCTTTGGAAACACCATATATTTT.

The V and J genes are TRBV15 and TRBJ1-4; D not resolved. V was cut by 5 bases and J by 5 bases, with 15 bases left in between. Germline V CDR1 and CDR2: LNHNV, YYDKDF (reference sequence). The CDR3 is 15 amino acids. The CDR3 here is CATSLEGDWNEKLFF. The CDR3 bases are TGTGCCACCAGCCTCGAGGGAGACTGGAATGAAAAACTGTTTTTT.